The 23 T cell receptor beta chains in this list originate from one sample, sequenced in a study of cytomegalovirus exposure and HLA in healthy donors. This PCR relied on a set of 60 Vbeta primers and 13 Jbeta primers. The method was immunoSEQ multiplex PCR; TCRdb's version includes in-frame clones alone and lacks a portion of them. Among 150,000 to 200,000 clones listed, 60% to 80% were seen once. Specimen: PBMCs. These receptors came from a woman aged 40-49 years in good health and CMV-seronegative.

V usage is TRBV6-4 and J usage is TRBJ2-6; D unclear. This CDR3 has 14 residues. Trimming removed 3 bases from V and 1 base from J, with 4 bases in between. The germline V gene encodes CDR1 MRHNA and CDR2 SNTAGT. The CDR3 DNA sequence: TGTGCCAGCAGTGAGCAGTCTGGGGCCAACGTCCTGACTTTC. This translates into CASSEQSGANVLTF.

This clone was counted a few times. The chain links TRBV6-1 to TRBJ2-7; 11 bases map to TRBD1. The V segment lost 3 bases and the J segment 3 bases; nucleotides outside the gene matches: 4. The CDR3 is made up of 15 amino acids. Germline CDR1 reads MNHNS; CDR2 reads SASEGT. CDR3 in DNA: TGTGCCAGCAGTGACCGGACAGGGGGCTTCTACGAGCAGTACTTC. The encoded protein is CASSDRTGGFYEQYF.

This clone was picked up one time. The chain couples TRBV9 to TRBJ2-1, with TRBD1 matching 12 bases. The J segment lost 9 bases and the V segment lost 4 bases, leaving 8 bases of the junction unmatched. The CDR3 runs to 15 residues. Germline V CDR1 and CDR2: SGDLS, YYNGEE. The CDR3 nucleotides read TGTGCCAGCAGCTTCCCGGGACAGGGGGCAGGTGAGCAGTTCTTC. Protein: CASSFPGQGAGEQFF.

The chain has TRBV7-9 and TRBJ1-1; D is unresolved. Germline CDR1 reads SEHNR; CDR2 reads FQNEAQ (reference sequence). V lost 1 base and J lost 1, with 7 bases in between. The CDR3 is made up of 14 amino acids. This chain's CDR3 is CASSLERWNTEAFF. The CDR3 nucleotides are TGTGCCAGCAGCTTAGAGAGGTGGAACACTGAAGCTTTCTTT.

About this clone itself: A junction end diverges from the germline sequence, so it may reflect a read error. This chain links TRBV7-9 with TRBJ1-6; the D gene is possibly TRBD1 (6 bases). The CDR3 contains 16 residues. Germline V gives CDR1 SEHNR, CDR2 FQNEAQ (reference sequence). CDR3 protein: CASSLTSRGGGSPPHF. DNA of the CDR3: TGTGCCAGCAGCTTAACCTCGAGAGGGGGTGGATCACCCCCCCACTTT.

The J gene is TRBJ1-2, the V gene TRBV18; D is possibly TRBD1 (5 bases). The germline V and J ends were trimmed by 3 bases and 6 bases, with 14 bases remaining between them. Looked up from germline, CDR1 is KGHSH and CDR2 is LQKENI. The CDR3 spans 14 residues. The CDR3 protein is CASSPTPAGDGYTF. The DNA for the CDR3 is TGTGCCAGCTCACCGACACCGGCGGGGGATGGCTACACCTTC.

By share, this clone counts as medium-sized (0.01 to 0.1%). The rearrangement uses TRBV9 and TRBJ1-2; 8 bases are a match to TRBD1. This CDR3 has 16 amino acids. V lost 0 bases and J lost 4; bases outside the gene matches: 8. Germline V gives CDR1 SGDLS, CDR2 YYNGEE. CDR3 nucleotide sequence: TGTGCCAGCAGCGTAGACTTGCAGGGGACAGGCTATGGCTACACCTTC. Translated, it gives CASSVDLQGTGYGYTF.

The rearrangement joins TRBV7-9 to TRBJ2-3; D remains ambiguous. The CDR3 spans 13 residues. The germline V gene encodes CDR1 SEHNR and CDR2 FQNEAQ (reference sequence). V was trimmed by 2 bases and J by 4 bases, leaving 7 bases between them. DNA for the CDR3: TGTGCCAGCAGCTTAACTCTGGCAGATACGCAGTATTTT. It specifies CASSLTLADTQYF. The whole variable domain, filled in from reference TRBV7-9 and TRBJ2-3, reads DTGVSQNPRHKITKRGQNVTFRCDPISEHNRLYWYRQTLGQGPEFLTYFQNEAQLEKSRLLSDRFSAERPKGSFSTLEIQRTEQGDSAMYLCASSLTLADTQYFGPGTRLTVL.

The V gene is TRBV10-3, the J gene TRBJ1-5; possible D gene TRBD1, 5 bases. V lost 6 bases and J 0 bases, leaving 9 bases between the germline ends. The CDR3 loop spans 14 amino acids. Looked up from germline, CDR1 is ENHRY and CDR2 is SYGVKD. The CDR3 sequence: CAIRQDGSNQPQHF. The CDR3 bases are TGTGCCATCAGACAGGACGGTAGCAATCAGCCCCAGCATTTT.

This chain links TRBV5-5 with TRBJ1-6, with D hard to call. V lost 4 bases to trimming and J lost 1 base, with 9 bases between them. The CDR3 runs 15 residues. Germline CDR1 is SGHKS and CDR2 is YYEKEE (reference sequence). The CDR3 region has the DNA TGTGCCAGCAGCCCGACGAGGTCCTATAATTCACCCCTCCACTTT. Protein product: CASSPTRSYNSPLHF.

A word on this clone: The junction and the germline gene differ at one end; a read error may be behind it. The chain couples TRBV7-9 to TRBJ2-3, with 9 bases aligning to TRBD1. Germline assignment: CDR1 SEHNR and CDR2 FQNEAQ (reference sequence). The CDR3 consists of 18 residues. The CDR3 protein is CSSSSPPRTGDVTDTQYF. In nucleotides, the CDR3 is TGTTCCAGCAGCTCTCCCCCACGGACAGGGGACGTCACAGATACGCAGTATTTT.

The chain uses TRBV4-3 and TRBJ1-1, with D uncertain. Germline CDR1 is LGHNA and CDR2 is YSLEER. V was trimmed by 4 bases and J by 5 bases, leaving 17 bases between them. The CDR3 consists of 15 residues. The CDR3 spells CASSLLIPVSTEAFF. The CDR3 DNA reads as TGCGCCAGCAGCCTTCTGATCCCAGTTTCGACTGAAGCTTTCTTT.

The chain uses TRBV6-4 and TRBJ2-1; the match to TRBD2 covers 10 bases. This CDR3 has 16 amino acids. Trimming at V came to 4 bases and at J to 6 bases, leaving 9 bases not matched to a gene. CDR1 is MRHNA and CDR2 is SNTAGT in the germline V gene. CDR3 nucleotides: TGTGCCAGCAGTGCCCTAGCGGGAGTTGGGGCCAATGAGCAGTTCTTC. This translates into CASSALAGVGANEQFF.

The rearrangement links TRBV12-5 to TRBJ2-5, with TRBD1 matching over 7 bases. The germline CDR1 and CDR2 sequences are LGHNT and FRNRAP. The CDR3 is 15 residues long. With 5 bases clipped from V and 3 bases from J, the junction kept 9 bases outside the gene matches. This chain's CDR3 is CASGPLRDREETQYF. CDR3 DNA: TGTGCTAGTGGTCCCCTAAGGGACAGAGAAGAGACCCAGTACTTC.

On this clone itself: A read error may account for a junction end that differs from germline. The CDR3, as DNA: TGTGCCAGCTCCCAGGGTGGCTCTGGGGCCAACGGCCTGACTTTC. Its protein is CASSQGGSGANGLTF. The rearrangement joins TRBV18 to TRBJ2-6; a possible D gene is TRBD1 (5 bases). CDR1 is KGHSH and CDR2 is LQKENI in the germline V gene. The CDR3 is 15 amino acids.

The CDR3: CASGLGTGGEQYF. DNA for the CDR3: TGTGCTAGTGGTTTAGGGACGGGGGGCGAGCAGTACTTC. This chain uses TRBV12-5 with TRBJ2-7, with 7 positions matching TRBD2. The CDR3 spans 13 residues. In germline, CDR1 is LGHNT, CDR2 FRNRAP. The trim removed 3 bases at V and 6 bases at J, leaving 5 bases unmatched.

This clone was counted only a few times. V usage is TRBV10-2 and J usage is TRBJ2-1, with a weak D call TRBD1 (5 bases). Germline CDR1 is WSHSY and CDR2 is SAAADI. This CDR3 has 14 amino acids. V gave up 3 bases and J gave up 6 bases, with 12 bases separating them. The CDR3 sequence: CASSDRVEVNEQFF. In DNA form, the CDR3 reads TGCGCCAGCAGTGACAGGGTAGAGGTCAATGAGCAGTTCTTC.

The gene calls are TRBV5-5 and TRBJ2-3, with TRBD1 as a possible D gene (5 bases). Germline V gives CDR1 SGHKS, CDR2 YYEKEE (reference sequence). V was cut by 0 bases and J by 3 bases, with 8 bases left in between. This CDR3 is built from 14 residues. Here the CDR3 reads CASSLEQGTDTQYF. In DNA form, the CDR3 reads TGTGCCAGCAGCTTGGAGCAGGGAACAGATACGCAGTATTTT. The entire variable domain, with the rest obtained from reference TRBV5-5 and TRBJ2-3, is as follows: DAGVTQSPTHLIKTRGQQVTLRCSPISGHKSVSWYQQVLGQGPQFIFQYYEKEERGRGNFPDRFSARQFPNYSSELNVNALLLGDSALYLCASSLEQGTDTQYFGPGTRLTVL.

This clone was seen more than once but under ten times. This chain joins TRBV4-3 and TRBJ2-5; 10 bases map to TRBD1. The J segment lost 4 bases and the V segment lost 4 bases, leaving 9 bases of the junction unmatched. Germline V gives CDR1 LGHNA, CDR2 YSLEER. CDR3 length: 16 residues. CDR3 protein: CASSPHVDRGLETQYF. The DNA of the CDR3 is TGCGCCAGCAGCCCACACGTAGACAGGGGGCTAGAGACCCAGTACTTC.

On this clone: At one boundary the junction diverges from the germline segment, which might be a read error. CDR3 region: CTSIPLRGRVGTGELFF. CDR3 DNA sequence: TGTACCAGCATCCCCCTCAGGGGGCGTGTTGGCACCGGGGAGCTGTTTTTT. The V call is TRBV7-6, the J call TRBJ2-2; TRBD1 matches at 8 bases. Germline values: CDR1 SGHVS, CDR2 FNYEAQ. CDR3 length equals 17 residues.

The gene calls are TRBV27 and TRBJ2-1, with D possibly matching TRBD2 (5 bases). The ends were cut back, 3 bases at V and 8 bases at J, with 23 bases in the middle. There are 17 residues in the CDR3. In germline, CDR1 is MNHEY, CDR2 SMNVEV (reference sequence). The CDR3 protein is CASSFLRSGALDHEQFF. CDR3 coding DNA: TGTGCCAGCAGTTTTTTGAGGAGCGGAGCCCTGGACCATGAGCAGTTCTTC.

V is TRBV2 and J is TRBJ1-1; 9 bases are shared with TRBD1. Germline values: CDR1 SNHLY, CDR2 FYNNEI. The CDR3 covers 14 residues. V trimming: 5 bases; J trimming: 2 bases; junction bases outside the gene matches: 3. CDR3 sequence (DNA): TGTGCCAGCAGTAGACAGGGGGGAAACACTGAAGCTTTCTTT. This codes for CASSRQGGNTEAFF.

This rearrangement joins TRBV30 to TRBJ1-1; a weak D match, TRBD1 (6 bases). Trimming left V 2 bases short and J 0 bases short, with 19 bases between. The CDR3 loop spans 17 amino acids. Germline V gives CDR1 GTSNPN, CDR2 SVGIG (reference sequence). The CDR3 is CAWSPRTDHFMNTEAFF. Here the CDR3 DNA reads TGTGCCTGGAGTCCTAGGACAGACCATTTCATGAACACTGAAGCTTTCTTT.